This paragraph reports one T cell receptor (beta chain). The antigen remains undetermined. These data originate in a study of regulatory T cells in long-lasting Graves disease. CDR1 is MDHEN and CDR2 is SYDVKM in the germline V gene. V shed 2 bases and J shed 10 bases, with 8 bases lying between them. The CDR3 extends over 11 amino acids. Time point noted: persistent/refractory GD, antithyroid drugs over 5 years with positive TRAb. With RNA extracted from PBMCs as input, the TCR library was made. Study observations and caveats: Thyroid tissue went unexamined; only peripheral blood was analyzed.

Construction of the TCR beta libraries employed iRepertoire HTBI primers in conjunction with Arm-PCR of CDR3 regions. TCRdb re-derived calls from the multiplex PCR reads in MiXCR, one entry per CDR3 protein. The sample lists about 340,000 distinct CDR3 sequences, about 18% occurring once. The chain is built from TRBV28 and TRBJ2-5; D is perhaps TRBD1 or TRBD2 (5 bases each). The clonotype was recovered from a female donor with Graves disease. Specimen: peripheral blood mononuclear cells (PBMCs), collected when the disease was refractory, from a patient treated with antithyroid drugs. In DNA form, the CDR3 reads TGTGCCAGCAGTTTAGTGGGGGACCAGTACTTC. It is translated as CASSLVGDQYF.